The clone carrying this TCR beta chain was observed a single time. As yet, its antigen is unknown. V lost 3 bases to trimming and J lost 6 bases, with 8 bases between them. CDR1 ENHRY and CDR2 SYGVKD come from the germline V gene. The CDR3 runs to 13 residues. The source of the sample is a study of cytomegalovirus exposure and HLA in healthy donors. Clones were sequenced by immunoSEQ multiplex PCR, and TCRdb holds only the in-frame ones, with some missing. The table lists nearly 110,000 clones, about 88% of them singletons. The study, taken as a whole, reports: The finding came from a later analysis; first-cohort TCR clusters tended to co-occur in the 120 or so validation repertoires. Listed as cytomegalovirus-associated were 150 to 200 TCR beta chains. TCR sequences were mostly rare, though some public TCRs occurred in many donors. The CMV antigen specificity of a few CMV-associated chains was confirmed through in vitro analysis.

What was sequenced was PBMCs. This chain links TRBV10-3 with TRBJ2-2; maybe TRBD2 (6 bases). The clonotype was recovered from a woman in her late teens or twenties in good health and CMV-seropositive. The CDR3 DNA is TGTGCCATCAGTGAATCGGGGGCCGGGGAGCTGTTTTTT. Encoded protein: CAISESGAGELFF.